These 28 T cell receptor beta chains were all obtained from the same sample, sequenced in a study of response to subunit inactivated influenza vaccine. TCRdb itself ran the RT-PCR reads through MiXCR, one entry per CDR3 protein. The sample includes more than 450,000 distinct CDR3 sequences, around 10% seen only once; the top ten take approximately 10%. The same data also contributed to another study, on T cells expressing NK-cell markers. That investigation notes: 5'RACE template switching built TCR beta cDNA with unique molecular identifiers.

The source was PBMCs from blood, collected on the day of vaccination. These receptors were obtained from a man between 50 and 59 years old who received an inactivated influenza vaccine.

This clonotype was detected a few times. The chain carries TRBV5-6 and TRBJ2-4, with 8 bases lining up with TRBD2. The CDR3 loop spans 14 amino acids. V shed 4 bases and J 2 bases; nucleotides not matched to a gene: 2. Germline CDR1 SGHDT, CDR2 YYEEEE. CDR3 in DNA: TGTGCCAGCAGCCCGGGAGGGACCAAAAACATTCAGTACTTC. This translates into CASSPGGTKNIQYF.

This clonotype occurred a few times. The rearrangement links TRBV7-2 to TRBJ2-1; 9 nucleotides line up with TRBD2. This CDR3 region has 15 residues. The V gene end was trimmed by 5 bases and the J gene end by 8 bases; junction bases not matched to a gene: 10. Looked up from germline, CDR1 is SGHTA and CDR2 is FQGNSA. The CDR3 DNA sequence: TGTGCCAGCAGCCCCTGGCTAGCGGGAAGCTATGAGCAGTTCTTC. As protein: CASSPWLAGSYEQFF.

This clonotype was found a few times. V and J are TRBV28 and TRBJ1-6; no definite D call. The V and J ends lost 7 bases and 8 bases respectively, with 15 bases between them. The CDR3 length is 14 residues. CDR1 is MDHEN and CDR2 is SYDVKM in the germline V gene. CDR3 DNA sequence: TGTGCCAGCATCGATTACAGCCTAGATTCACCCCTCCACTTT. Translated, it gives CASIDYSLDSPLHF.

This clonotype came up a few times. The chain couples TRBV7-6 to TRBJ1-4, with 11 bases lining up with TRBD1. This CDR3 has 14 residues. The V segment lost 5 bases and the J segment 6 bases; nucleotides outside the gene matches: 2. Germline lookup yields CDR1 SGHVS and CDR2 FNYEAQ. CDR3 sequence: CASSLGQGDEKLFF. The CDR3 DNA reads TGTGCCAGCAGCCTGGGACAGGGGGATGAAAAACTGTTTTTT. The full variable domain, its missing parts supplied by reference TRBV7-6 and TRBJ1-4, is GAGVSQSPRYKVTKRGQDVALRCDPISGHVSLYWYRQALGQGPEFLTYFNYEAQQDKSGLPNDRFSAERPEGSISTLTIQRTEQRDSAMYRCASSLGQGDEKLFFGSGTQLSVL.

J is TRBJ1-1 and V is TRBV9, with TRBD1 identical over 8 bases. J was trimmed by 4 bases and V by 3 bases; bases with no gene match: 5. Germline V gene data show CDR1 as SGDLS and CDR2 as YYNGEE. CDR3 length: 14 amino acids. CDR3 sequence: CASSAQTGGTEAFF. CDR3 nucleotides: TGTGCCAGCAGCGCACAAACAGGGGGCACTGAAGCTTTCTTT.

This clonotype was recorded a few times. The chain has TRBV6-1 and TRBJ2-2; perhaps TRBD1 as D (6 bases). The CDR3 length is 14 residues. CDR1 MNHNS and CDR2 SASEGT come from the germline V gene. V was trimmed by 6 bases and J by 5 bases, leaving 13 bases between them. This CDR3 is CASSFRTETGELFF. For the CDR3, the DNA is TGTGCCAGCAGCTTCCGGACAGAAACCGGGGAGCTGTTTTTT.

This chain connects TRBV7-9 to TRBJ1-2; the D is unclear. The CDR3 spans 14 residues. The V and J ends lost 4 bases and 6 bases respectively, with 15 bases between them. Germline CDR1 reads SEHNR; CDR2 reads FQNEAQ (reference sequence). CDR3 coding DNA: TGTGCCAGCAGCTCGAACGCGGGAACGGATGGCTACACCTTC. Its protein is CASSSNAGTDGYTF.

The table lists this clonotype with a few counts. The chain combines TRBV4-1 with TRBJ2-3; 8 bases are shared with TRBD2. Trimming at V came to 2 bases and at J to 3 bases, leaving 7 bases not matched to a gene. The CDR3 consists of 16 residues. Germline V gives CDR1 MGHRA, CDR2 YSYEKL. This chain's CDR3 is CASSQSTSEKTDTQYF. The CDR3 DNA follows: TGCGCCAGCAGCCAATCGACTAGCGAAAAAACAGATACGCAGTATTTT.

A few counts support this clonotype. The chain has TRBV6-1 and TRBJ2-1, with 8 positions matching TRBD1. CDR3 length: 13 residues. Germline-derived CDR1 and CDR2 are MNHNS and SASEGT. Germline trimming cut 6 bases from V and 7 bases from J; bases unmatched to any gene: 5. CDR3 residues: CASRTGDRNEQFF. The CDR3 DNA follows: TGTGCCAGCAGGACAGGGGATCGGAATGAGCAGTTCTTC.

This clonotype turned up a few times. CDR3 DNA: TGCGCCAGCAGCGAGGGACAGCAGGGGACCCAGTACTTC. Protein: CASSEGQQGTQYF. This sequence joins TRBV5-1 and TRBJ2-5, with 7 bases aligning to TRBD1. The CDR3 sequence is 13 residues long. The germline V gene has CDR1 SGHRS and CDR2 YFSETQ. Trimming removed 4 bases from V and 7 bases from J; junction bases left unmatched: 7. The full variable domain, with the rest looked up from reference TRBV5-1 and TRBJ2-5, is KAGVTQTPRYLIKTRGQQVTLSCSPISGHRSVSWYQQTPGQGLQFLFEYFSETQRNKGNFPGRFSGRQFSNSRSEMNVSTLELGDSALYLCASSEGQQGTQYFGPGTRLLVL.

This clonotype was counted many times. One end of the junction fails to match germline, which may point to a read error. The chain links TRBV5-1 to TRBJ1-1; 9 bases line up with TRBD1. This CDR3 has 15 residues. CDR1 SGHRS and CDR2 YFSETQ come from the germline V gene. CDR3 in DNA: TGTGCCAGCAGTCCGGGACAGGGAATGAACACTGAAGCTTTCTTT. As protein: CASSPGQGMNTEAFF.

This clonotype was picked up a small number of times. V gene TRBV9 combines with J gene TRBJ2-1; 16 nucleotides line up with TRBD2. CDR3 length equals 17 residues. Germline V CDR1 and CDR2: SGDLS, YYNGEE. Unmatched junction bases numbered 5, after V lost 4 bases and J lost 4 bases. The CDR3 reads CASSTGLAGGLYNEQFF. CDR3 sequence (DNA): TGTGCCAGCAGCACGGGACTAGCGGGAGGGCTATACAATGAGCAGTTCTTC.

The CDR3 region has the DNA TGTGCCAGCAGCTTAGGCCAGGAGACAACTAATGAAAAACTGTTTTTT. It codes for CASSLGQETTNEKLFF. V and J are TRBV13 and TRBJ1-4, with D uncertain. CDR3 size: 16 residues. Between the trimmed V and J ends, which lost 0 bases and 0 bases, there was a span of 8 bases. CDR1 is PRHDT, CDR2 FYEKMQ, per germline (reference sequence).

This chain connects TRBV7-3 to TRBJ2-2; D may correspond to TRBD1 or TRBD2 (5 bases each). The germline V gene has CDR1 SGHTA and CDR2 FQGTGA. There are 15 residues in the CDR3. Trimming left V 4 bases short and J 5 bases short, with 14 bases between. CDR3 loop: CASSSGVGTTGELFF. The CDR3 DNA is TGTGCCAGCAGCTCAGGTGTCGGGACGACCGGGGAGCTGTTTTTT.

This clonotype turned up a few times. The rearrangement links TRBV27 to TRBJ2-7; perhaps TRBD2 as D (6 bases). The V and J ends lost 5 bases and 5 bases respectively, with 13 bases between them. Per the germline V gene, CDR1 is MNHEY and CDR2 is SMNVEV (reference sequence). This CDR3 comprises 13 residues. DNA for the CDR3: TGTGCCAGCAGTCCGAGAACTAGCCACGAGCAGTACTTC. Its protein product is CASSPRTSHEQYF.

The CDR3 loop is CASIRARAFDEQFF. CDR3 nucleotide sequence: TGTGCCAGCATACGGGCCAGGGCCTTCGATGAGCAGTTCTTC. This sequence joins TRBV6-1 and TRBJ2-1; D is perhaps TRBD1 (5 bases). The CDR3 is 14 residues long. V gave up 7 bases and J gave up 8 bases, with 18 bases separating them. Germline V gene lookup returns CDR1 MNHNS and CDR2 SASEGT.

The V gene is TRBV6-5, the J gene TRBJ2-7; D not resolved. The CDR3 covers 11 residues. Germline V gives CDR1 MNHEY, CDR2 SVGAGI. V gave up 6 bases and J gave up 2 bases, with 5 bases separating them. The CDR3 DNA reads TGTGCCAGCAGATCCCCCTACGAGCAGTACTTC. Protein product: CASRSPYEQYF.

The chain recombines TRBV18 with TRBJ2-1; TRBD1 aligns across 8 bases. Germline CDR1 KGHSH, CDR2 LQKENI. This CDR3 region has 15 residues. The junction had 6 bases not matched to a gene; V was cut back by 2 bases and J by 6 bases. CDR3 bases: TGTGCCAGCTCACCATTGCCAGGGGGCTTCAATGAGCAGTTCTTC. It is translated as CASSPLPGGFNEQFF.

J is TRBJ2-7 and V is TRBV29-1; TRBD1 aligns across 10 bases. Germline V CDR1 and CDR2: SQVTM, ANQGSEA. CDR3 length: 12 residues. V lost 6 bases, J lost 5 bases, and 4 bases stayed unmatched. Here the CDR3 reads CSVETGGNEQYF. The CDR3 nucleotides read TGCAGCGTGGAGACAGGGGGCAACGAGCAGTACTTC.

The chain joins TRBV6-1 to TRBJ2-6; D remains ambiguous. The germline gives CDR1 MNHNS, CDR2 SASEGT. The V end lost 6 bases, the J end lost 0 bases, and 12 bases lay between the germline ends. This CDR3 region has 16 residues. CDR3 sequence reads: CASSPFVSSGANVLTF. The CDR3 nucleotides read TGTGCCAGCAGCCCTTTTGTTAGCTCTGGGGCCAACGTCCTGACTTTC.

This chain connects TRBV4-1 to TRBJ2-1, with 8 bases aligning to TRBD2. J was trimmed by 0 bases and V by 0 bases; bases with no gene match: 7. Germline CDR1 MGHRA, CDR2 YSYEKL. CDR3 length: 18 residues. CDR3 residues: CASSQDRLLADSYNEQFF. CDR3 bases: TGCGCCAGCAGCCAAGATCGCCTACTAGCGGACTCCTACAATGAGCAGTTCTTC.

The rearrangement links TRBV7-2 to TRBJ1-6, with D tentatively TRBD1 (5 bases). CDR3 size: 15 residues. CDR1 is SGHTA and CDR2 is FQGNSA in the germline V gene. Trimming took off 6 bases at V and 3 bases at J, with 12 bases between the two ends. The CDR3 DNA reads TGTGCCAGCAGGGGGACGAGGAACTATAATTCACCCCTCCACTTT. Residues: CASRGTRNYNSPLHF.

The rearrangement joins TRBV6-4 to TRBJ2-7; 7 bases line up with TRBD1. The trim removed 9 bases at V and 2 bases at J, leaving 1 base unmatched. The CDR3 consists of 11 residues. CDR1 and CDR2 (germline): MRHNA, SNTAGT. The CDR3, as DNA: TGTGCCAGAGGGACAGCCTACGAGCAGTACTTC. Residues: CARGTAYEQYF.

The genes are TRBV7-2 and TRBJ2-7; 8 nucleotides match TRBD1. This CDR3 contains 14 residues. Germline V gives CDR1 SGHTA, CDR2 FQGNSA. The V gene end was trimmed by 5 bases and the J gene end by 2 bases; junction bases not matched to a gene: 5. The CDR3 nucleotides are TGTGCCAGCAGCCCCGACAGGGGAACCTACGAGCAGTACTTC. It codes for CASSPDRGTYEQYF.

The gene calls are TRBV9 and TRBJ2-5, with D uncertain. The germline CDR1 and CDR2 sequences are SGDLS and YYNGEE. The CDR3 is 13 amino acids. V was shortened by 4 bases and J by 5 bases, with 12 bases between the two germline ends. CDR3 protein: CASSQLSFETQYF. CDR3 coding DNA: TGTGCCAGCAGCCAACTTTCTTTTGAGACCCAGTACTTC. Drawing the rest from reference TRBV9 and TRBJ2-5, the complete variable domain is DSGVTQTPKHLITATGQRVTLRCSPRSGDLSVYWYQQSLDQGLQFLIQYYNGEERAKGNILERFSAQQFPDLHSELNLSSLELGDSALYFCASSQLSFETQYFGPGTRLLVL.

This clonotype was counted a few times. This chain uses TRBV12-3 or TRBV12-4 with TRBJ2-3, with unresolved D. The CDR3 totals 14 residues. Trimming removed 6 bases at V and 2 bases at J, with 12 bases between. The CDR3 bases are TGTGCCAGCAGCCATGGACGGTCCACAGATACGCAGTATTTT. It yields the protein CASSHGRSTDTQYF.

This chain links TRBV19 with TRBJ1-1; D remains unclear. Germline CDR1 and CDR2: LNHDA and SQIVND (reference sequence). CDR3 length equals 16 residues. V lost 9 bases to trimming and J lost 0 bases, with 20 bases between them. CDR3 nucleotide sequence: TGTGCCAGCACGACAAAGCGTAATTCCGTGAACACTGAAGCTTTCTTT. Translated: CASTTKRNSVNTEAFF.

This clonotype occurred a few times. The V gene is TRBV4-3, the J gene TRBJ1-1; D gene unclear. The germline gives CDR1 LGHNA, CDR2 YSLEER. V lost 4 bases to trimming and J lost 10 bases, with 19 bases between them. This CDR3 is 14 amino acids long. The CDR3: CASSPHSSLSGAFF. The CDR3 region has the DNA TGCGCCAGCAGCCCTCACTCCAGCTTAAGCGGAGCTTTCTTT.